Shown below are 10 T cell receptor beta chains from a single sample sequenced in a study of OX40 agonist ivuxolimab in advanced cancers. Libraries were prepared by immunoSEQ multiplex PCR; TCRdb keeps only in-frame clonotypes and omits some of them. The table has 47,000 or so clones, around 87% seen once. The sample consisted of CD4+ or CD8+ T cells sorted from blood, taken in a trial of the OX40 agonist ivuxolimab. These receptor sequences come from an adult with an advanced solid tumor such as melanoma, head and neck, liver or kidney cancer.

This clone was detected once. The rearrangement links TRBV29-1 to TRBJ2-7, with D unclear. The length of the CDR3 is 11 residues. Trimming took 4 bases from V and 2 from J, leaving 6 bases between them. Germline V gene sequence: CDR1 SQVTM, CDR2 ANQGSEA. The chain's CDR3 is CSVARPYEQYF. The CDR3 DNA is TGCAGCGTTGCCAGACCCTACGAGCAGTACTTC.

The chain joins TRBV9 to TRBJ2-7, with D perhaps TRBD2 (5 bases). This CDR3 is built from 15 residues. The germline CDR1 and CDR2 sequences are SGDLS and YYNGEE. The V gene lost 4 bases and the J gene lost 3 bases, with 17 bases spanning the gap. The CDR3 sequence is CASSPYSGGHYEQYF. Here the CDR3 DNA reads TGTGCCAGCAGCCCTTACAGCGGTGGGCACTACGAGCAGTACTTC.

The chain couples TRBV7-9 to TRBJ2-1; possibly TRBD2 for D (5 bases). The V gene's germline CDR1 is SEHNR and CDR2 FQNEAQ (reference sequence). The CDR3 sequence is 12 residues long. Trimming took off 1 base at V and 9 bases at J, with 7 bases between the two ends. This chain's CDR3 is CASSLGGGEQFF. The CDR3 nucleotides are TGTGCCAGCAGCTTAGGAGGAGGTGAGCAGTTCTTC.

V gene TRBV2 combines with J gene TRBJ2-7; tentatively, D is TRBD2 (5 bases). This CDR3 has 14 amino acids. Germline CDR1 reads SNHLY; CDR2 reads FYNNEI. V was clipped by 3 bases and J by 2 bases, with 11 bases between them. CDR3 in amino acids: CASSDSGLPYEQYF. The CDR3 DNA follows: TGTGCCAGCAGTGATTCGGGGTTGCCCTACGAGCAGTACTTC.

The chain combines TRBV6-5 with TRBJ2-3, with D perhaps TRBD1 (6 bases). Germline-derived CDR1 and CDR2 are MNHEY and SVGAGI. V was trimmed by 9 bases and J by 3 bases, leaving 13 bases between them. This CDR3 has 13 residues. DNA of the CDR3: TGTGCCAGTCAGGGGATGGATACAGATACGCAGTATTTT. Translating gives CASQGMDTDTQYF.

The chain combines TRBV9 with TRBJ1-2, with 7 bases aligning to TRBD1. V lost 2 bases, J lost 6 bases, and 4 bases stayed unmatched. Germline V CDR1 and CDR2: SGDLS, YYNGEE. CDR3 length: 13 amino acids. For the CDR3, the DNA is TGTGCCAGCAGCGTCACAGGGGAAAATGGCTACACCTTC. Encoded protein: CASSVTGENGYTF.

The chain carries TRBV18 and TRBJ2-5; 9 nucleotides line up with TRBD1. The CDR3 contains 15 residues. In germline, CDR1 is KGHSH, CDR2 LQKENI. Losses at the gene ends were 3 bases for V and 4 bases for J; bases not matched to a gene: 6. CDR3 sequence reads: CASSPWDRALETQYF. The CDR3 region has the DNA TGTGCCAGCTCACCCTGGGACAGGGCCCTAGAGACCCAGTACTTC.

V is TRBV11-2 and J is TRBJ2-3; no firm D call. This CDR3 is built from 13 residues. The germline gives CDR1 SGHAT, CDR2 FQNNGV. Trimming cost V 1 base and J 2 bases, with 4 bases left between them. This CDR3 reads CASSLADTDTQYF. Written as DNA, the CDR3 is TGTGCCAGCAGCTTAGCGGACACAGATACGCAGTATTTT.

The V call is TRBV4-3, the J call TRBJ2-1; 7 bases map to TRBD2. V shed 1 base, J shed 3 bases, and the junction held 6 bases outside the gene matches. The germline V gene has CDR1 LGHNA and CDR2 YSLEER. The CDR3 has 16 amino acids. CDR3 coding DNA: TGCGCCAGCAGCCAAGGTCACCCGGGGGGCTACAATGAGCAGTTCTTC. Translating it yields CASSQGHPGGYNEQFF.

CDR3 DNA: TGCGCCAGCAGCTCTAGCGGGAGAGAAGGTTTCTTC. Protein product: CASSSSGREGFF. The rearrangement links TRBV5-1 to TRBJ2-1, with TRBD2 matching over 10 bases. The length of the CDR3 is 12 residues. J was trimmed by 16 bases and V by 3 bases; bases with no gene match: 7. Germline V CDR1 and CDR2: SGHRS, YFSETQ.